This T cell receptor (beta chain) was retrieved from a study of blood T cells in healthy people across ages. Whole-study results and caveats: Long-lived donors exceeded aged donors in naive CD4+ cells and diversity. Per million T cells, TCR beta diversity dropped about linearly as age rose.

The CDR3 runs to 16 residues. V lost 0 bases and J lost 7; bases outside the gene matches: 7. Germline V gene lookup returns CDR1 LGHNA and CDR2 YSLEER. For the second PCR, which ran for about 6 to 11 cycles, a sample-barcoded 5' primer and a J-beta primer mix were used. Each cDNA molecule, via a template-switch adaptor with 12 random nucleotides, was tagged. TCRdb passed the 5' RACE reads through MiXCR, listing each CDR3 protein once. The table has around 940,000 distinct CDR3 sequences, roughly half seen once; the top ten hold 20% to 25%. In this sample, this clonotype turned up once. Its specificity is not known.

This sequence originates from a woman aged 55-75 years in good health. The V call is TRBV4-3, the J call TRBJ2-1; 9 bases match TRBD1. Specimen: blood. In nucleotides, the CDR3 is TGCGCCAGCAGCCAAGATCGGGGACAGGGTGTGAATGAGCAGTTCTTC. Amino acids: CASSQDRGQGVNEQFF.